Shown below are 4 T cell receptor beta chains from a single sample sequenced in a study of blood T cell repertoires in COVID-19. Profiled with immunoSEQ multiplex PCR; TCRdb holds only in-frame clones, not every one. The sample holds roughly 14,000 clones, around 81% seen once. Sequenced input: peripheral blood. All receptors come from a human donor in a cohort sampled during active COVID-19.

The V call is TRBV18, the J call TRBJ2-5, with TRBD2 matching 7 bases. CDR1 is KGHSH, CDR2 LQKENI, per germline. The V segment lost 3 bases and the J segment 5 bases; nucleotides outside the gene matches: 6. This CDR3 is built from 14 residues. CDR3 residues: CASSPLAGAETQYF. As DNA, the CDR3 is TGTGCCAGCTCACCCCTGGCGGGAGCCGAGACCCAGTACTTC.

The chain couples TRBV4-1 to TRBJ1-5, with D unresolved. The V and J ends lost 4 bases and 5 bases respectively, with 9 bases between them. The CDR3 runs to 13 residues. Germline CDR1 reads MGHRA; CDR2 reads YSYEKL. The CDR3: CASSLNGDQPQHF. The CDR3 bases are TGCGCCAGCAGCCTGAACGGGGATCAGCCCCAGCATTTT.

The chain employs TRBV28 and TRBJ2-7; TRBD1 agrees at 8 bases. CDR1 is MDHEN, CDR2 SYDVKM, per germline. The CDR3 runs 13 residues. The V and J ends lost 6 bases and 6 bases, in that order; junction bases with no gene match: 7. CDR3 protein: CASRAQGASEQYF. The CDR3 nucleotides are TGTGCCAGCAGAGCCCAGGGGGCTTCCGAGCAGTACTTC.

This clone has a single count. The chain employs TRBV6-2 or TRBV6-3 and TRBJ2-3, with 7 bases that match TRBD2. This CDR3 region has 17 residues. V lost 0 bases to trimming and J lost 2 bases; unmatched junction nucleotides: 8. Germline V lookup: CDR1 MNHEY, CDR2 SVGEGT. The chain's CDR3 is CASSYSLRGSPTDTQYF. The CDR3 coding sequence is TGTGCCAGCAGTTACTCGTTGCGGGGGAGTCCCACAGATACGCAGTATTTT.